Below, 10 T cell receptor beta chains from the same sample are listed, as sequenced in a study of long-term antiretroviral therapy in people with HIV. The assay, immunoSEQ v3.0, was run at survey level. The protocol was immunoSEQ multiplex PCR, while the TCRdb copy is restricted to in-frame clones and leaves out a portion. The sample has roughly 33,000 clones; 78% are singletons. The sequencing used unsorted PBMCs, collected 3.1 years after starting antiretroviral therapy. The receptors were gathered from a woman aged 45 to 65 with HIV.

The rearrangement links TRBV6-6 to TRBJ1-4; 7 bases line up with TRBD1. The CDR3 sequence is 15 residues long. The germline V gene has CDR1 MNHNY and CDR2 SVGAGI (reference sequence). V lost 0 bases, J lost 8 bases, and 6 bases stayed unmatched. The CDR3 region is CASSYSRGLSEKLFF. CDR3 nucleotide sequence: TGTGCCAGCAGTTACTCGAGGGGGCTTTCCGAAAAACTGTTTTTT.

The chain uses TRBV4-2 and TRBJ2-3, with TRBD2 matching over 7 bases. After removal of 1 base from V and 4 bases from J, the junction contained 14 bases not matched to a gene. CDR3 size: 18 residues. CDR1 is LGHNA, CDR2 YNFKEQ, per germline. The CDR3 loop reads CASSQVPSGPGVPDTQYF. The DNA of the CDR3 is TGTGCCAGCAGCCAAGTCCCTAGCGGCCCCGGGGTGCCAGATACGCAGTATTTT.

CDR3 nucleotide sequence: TGTGCCAGCAGTTTAGAGAGCTCCTACAATGAGCAGTTCTTC. Translated, it gives CASSLESSYNEQFF. The chain links TRBV27 to TRBJ2-1; no firm D call. V lost 2 bases, J lost 0 bases, and 5 bases lay in between. This CDR3 is 14 amino acids long. In germline, CDR1 is MNHEY, CDR2 SMNVEV (reference sequence).

This chain uses TRBV30 with TRBJ2-2; D may be TRBD2 (6 bases). Germline CDR1 GTSNPN, CDR2 SVGIG (reference sequence). Trimming took 2 bases from V and 9 from J, leaving 7 bases between them. The CDR3 is made up of 11 amino acids. The chain's CDR3 is CAWSTSWELFF. DNA for the CDR3: TGTGCCTGGAGTACTAGCTGGGAGCTGTTTTTT.

This clone was seen a single time. The chain has TRBV18 and TRBJ1-2, with D unresolved. Germline-derived CDR1 and CDR2 are KGHSH and LQKENI. The CDR3 sequence is 16 residues long. Between the trimmed V and J ends, which lost 1 base and 0 bases, there was a span of 12 bases. The CDR3 DNA follows: TGTGCCAGCTCACCACGGCCCATCGAGTCTAACTATGGCTACACCTTC. The encoded protein is CASSPRPIESNYGYTF.

This clone turned up a few times. The V and J genes are TRBV7-6 and TRBJ1-5; D not certain. The CDR3 extends over 13 amino acids. Looked up from germline, CDR1 is SGHVS and CDR2 is FNYEAQ. Between the trimmed V and J ends, which lost 1 base and 4 bases, there was a span of 5 bases. The CDR3 DNA is TGTGCCAGCAGCTTAGACATGAATCAGCCCCAGCATTTT. Protein product: CASSLDMNQPQHF. Based on the CDR3 plus reference TRBV7-6 and TRBJ1-5, the full variable domain is GAGVSQSPRYKVTKRGQDVALRCDPISGHVSLYWYRQALGQGPEFLTYFNYEAQQDKSGLPNDRFSAERPEGSISTLTIQRTEQRDSAMYRCASSLDMNQPQHFGDGTRLSIL.

The chain recombines TRBV5-1 with TRBJ2-6; D is ambiguous. Germline CDR1 and CDR2: SGHRS and YFSETQ. This CDR3 is 13 amino acids long. V gave up 0 bases and J gave up 2 bases, with 0 bases separating them. The CDR3 is CASSLAGANVLTF. In DNA form, the CDR3 reads TGCGCCAGCAGCTTGGCTGGGGCCAACGTCCTGACTTTC.

The V gene is TRBV2, the J gene TRBJ1-2; D is unresolved. The CDR3 spans 13 residues. Between the trimmed V and J ends, which lost 1 base and 3 bases, there was a span of 6 bases. CDR1 is SNHLY, CDR2 FYNNEI, per germline. In DNA form, the CDR3 reads TGTGCCAGCAGTGAAGGTTCGGACTATGGCTACACCTTC. Its protein product is CASSEGSDYGYTF.

The gene calls are TRBV30 and TRBJ1-2, with D hard to call. Between the trimmed V and J ends, which lost 4 bases and 8 bases, there was a span of 17 bases. The CDR3 loop spans 13 amino acids. Per the germline V gene, CDR1 is GTSNPN and CDR2 is SVGIG (reference sequence). CDR3 loop: CAWNEVGLSGYTF. CDR3 coding DNA: TGTGCCTGGAACGAAGTAGGGCTCAGCGGCTACACCTTC.

The chain is built from TRBV30 and TRBJ2-2; D is perhaps TRBD1 (6 bases). Trimming pared 4 bases from V and 6 bases from J, leaving 21 bases between. The CDR3 runs to 16 residues. Per germline, CDR1 GTSNPN and CDR2 SVGIG (reference sequence). Here the CDR3 reads CAWTGPMGAVAGELFF. The CDR3 nucleotides are TGTGCCTGGACTGGGCCAATGGGGGCCGTGGCCGGGGAGCTGTTTTTT.